The source of this TCR beta chain is a study of molecular identifiers for immune sequencing clone quantification. General study results and limits: Detection of one spiked Jurkat cell's TCR RNA reportedly worked in 750,000 to 1,000,000 naive cells.

Only a few counts were recorded for this clonotype. Its specificity is unknown. The CDR3 is 15 amino acids. The V end lost 5 bases, the J end lost 0 bases, and 13 bases lay between the germline ends. Per the germline V gene, CDR1 is SEHNR and CDR2 is FQNEAQ (reference sequence). Naive CD8 libraries used 20,000 to 1,000,000 sorted cells and 10%, 30% or 50% RNA. A CD8+CD4-CCR7+CD45RA+ gate was used to sort naive CD8 T cells. MiXCR, applied by TCRdb to the PCR reads, yields one record per CDR3 protein. Among about 320,000 distinct CDR3 sequences listed, roughly a quarter were seen once. The rearrangement links TRBV7-9 to TRBJ2-5, with a tentative D call TRBD2 (5 bases). Input material: naive CD8+ T cells from blood, with Jurkat cell RNA spiked in. Indicated subset: FACS-sorted CD8+CD4-CCR7+CD45RA+ naive T cells. The origin of this receptor is a human donor in good health. Some libraries in this study had Jurkat cell RNA spiked in. CDR3 in amino acids: CASSPLGADQETQYF. The DNA of the CDR3 is TGTGCCAGCAGCCCCCTGGGAGCGGACCAAGAGACCCAGTACTTC.